This T cell receptor (beta chain) was obtained from a study of response to subunit inactivated influenza vaccine (dated 2018 in TCRdb). General notes on the study: To follow how T cells responded to a trivalent subunit inactivated influenza vaccine, the researchers relied on deep quantitative profiling of the T cell receptor repertoire.

A word on this clonotype: Its target antigen remains unknown. Base qualities are not recorded, but no much larger clone differs from it by a single base.

The library was made by RT-PCR. Instrument used: Illumina HiSeq 2500. TCRdb redid the processing of the public reads, applying fastp at Q25 and MiXCR, and retained in-frame beta chains. Each CDR3 protein gets just one entry, which takes the most common genes and DNA from the rows behind it. This sample is represented by a few hundred thousand distinct CDR3 sequences; approximately 15% of them were singletons. The biggest ten clones account for 8.5% to 14% of the sample. What the research found in general, with its limitations: According to the authors, only a limited number of new T cells may be recruited by each seasonal influenza vaccination.

V sheds 3 bases and J sheds 3 bases, leaving 25 bases between their ends. The CDR3 holds 19 amino acids from the cysteine to the phenylalanine. Just CDR3 DNA is preserved here, 57 bases in frame from base 1. From a lookup of the germline V gene, CDR1 and CDR2 are LGHNA and YSLEER. The clonotype originates from a man aged 50 to 59 who received an inactivated influenza vaccine. Donor details come from another sample of the same person, matched by shared clones. Sequenced here: PBMCs from blood, sampled 11 to 12 days after vaccination. Here the chain combines TRBV4-3 and TRBJ2-3; the D gene assignment is perhaps TRBD1 or TRBD2, with each matching 5 bases. The nucleotide sequence is TGCGCCAGCAGCCATAGACCATGGGACCACAGAGGTGGAACAGATACGCAGTATTTT. Its product reads: CASSHRPWDHRGGTDTQYF.